One and the same sample provided the 18 T cell receptor beta chains below, sequenced in a study of shared clonotypes between healthy human individuals. Data came from immunoSEQ multiplex PCR; TCRdb stores just in-frame clones and leaves some out. This sample yields some 2,000,000 clones, of which approximately 94% are seen a single time; around 0.13% belongs to the top ten. The sequenced sample was naive CD4+ T cells sorted from blood. Specified subset: CD45RA+ positively selected. Receptors originate from a man between 18 and 29 years old in good health.

The chain couples TRBV6-1 to TRBJ2-1; possibly TRBD2 for D (6 bases). Trimming took 11 bases from V and 1 from J, leaving 12 bases between them. This CDR3 has 13 amino acids. Germline V gene sequence: CDR1 MNHNS, CDR2 SASEGT. The chain's CDR3 is CAGSGTSYNEQFF. As DNA, the CDR3 is TGTGCCGGTTCAGGGACTTCCTACAATGAGCAGTTCTTC.

The chain carries TRBV21-1 and TRBJ2-7; whether TRBD2, the table's D call, matches the DNA was not checked. TRBV21-1 is a pseudogene segment. There are 15 residues in the CDR3. The CDR3 loop reads CASSKGKGDSYEQYF. The CDR3 DNA is TGTGCCAGCAGCAAAGGGAAGGGAGACTCCTACGAGCAGTACTTC.

This chain joins TRBV5-6 and TRBJ2-1, with 8 bases identical to TRBD2. The CDR3 loop spans 13 amino acids. The ends lost 5 bases at V and 7 bases at J; junction bases unmatched: 5. The germline V gene has CDR1 SGHDT and CDR2 YYEEEE. The CDR3 sequence is CASRPGLGNEQFF. The DNA for the CDR3 is TGTGCCAGCAGACCGGGACTAGGAAATGAGCAGTTCTTC.

Turning to this clone: In the same sample, other DNA sequences code for this CDR3. The chain recombines TRBV5-1 with TRBJ2-5, with D maybe TRBD1 (5 bases). Germline assignment: CDR1 SGHRS and CDR2 YFSETQ. Trimming cost V 1 base and J 3 bases, with 13 bases left between them. The CDR3 is made up of 15 amino acids. The CDR3 region is CASSLLGGREETQYF. In nucleotides, the CDR3 is TGCGCCAGCAGCTTGTTAGGTGGCAGGGAAGAGACCCAGTACTTC. The full variable domain, rest sourced from reference TRBV5-1 and TRBJ2-5, is KAGVTQTPRYLIKTRGQQVTLSCSPISGHRSVSWYQQTPGQGLQFLFEYFSETQRNKGNFPGRFSGRQFSNSRSEMNVSTLELGDSALYLCASSLLGGREETQYFGPGTRLLVL.

This rearrangement joins TRBV30 to TRBJ2-1; 7 bases map to TRBD1. CDR3 size: 15 residues. CDR1 is GTSNPN, CDR2 SVGIG, per germline (reference sequence). After removal of 5 bases from V and 1 base from J, the junction contained 8 bases not matched to a gene. The CDR3 is CAWSTKGASYNEQFF. For the CDR3, the DNA is TGTGCCTGGTCGACGAAGGGGGCATCCTACAATGAGCAGTTCTTC.

V usage is TRBV2 and J usage is TRBJ1-1; D uncertain. The V gene's germline CDR1 is SNHLY and CDR2 FYNNEI. Trimming stripped 8 bases from V and 4 bases from J, with 8 bases between. The CDR3 loop spans 11 amino acids. CDR3 sequence (DNA): TGTGCCAGCCGGACTTTCACTGAAGCTTTCTTT. Residues: CASRTFTEAFF.

This chain links TRBV11-2 with TRBJ1-2, with D tentatively TRBD1 (6 bases). Trimming removed 0 bases at V and 4 bases at J, with 9 bases between. The CDR3 is made up of 14 amino acids. Germline CDR1 SGHAT, CDR2 FQNNGV. CDR3 in DNA: TGTGCCAGCAGCTTAGATAAGGGGGGCTATGGCTACACCTTC. It translates to CASSLDKGGYGYTF.

Of note for this clone: Different DNA sequences within this sample yield the same CDR3. CDR3 in amino acids: CASSPGQGGTDTQYF. In DNA, the CDR3 is TGCGCCAGCAGCCCAGGACAGGGCGGCACAGATACGCAGTATTTT. The chain combines TRBV5-1 with TRBJ2-3; TRBD1 agrees at 8 bases. CDR1 is SGHRS, CDR2 YFSETQ, per germline. Germline trimming cut 4 bases from V and 1 base from J; bases unmatched to any gene: 5. The CDR3 has 15 amino acids.

The chain has TRBV30 and TRBJ2-5; TRBD1 matches 7 bases. The V gene end was trimmed by 4 bases and the J gene end by 7 bases; junction bases not matched to a gene: 9. Per germline, CDR1 GTSNPN and CDR2 SVGIG (reference sequence). The CDR3 covers 13 residues. The CDR3 sequence: CAWTNRGKGTQYF. CDR3 DNA: TGTGCCTGGACTAACAGGGGAAAAGGGACCCAGTACTTC.

The rearrangement links TRBV13 to TRBJ1-4; 9 bases are a match to TRBD1. After removal of 2 bases from V and 5 bases from J, the junction contained 9 bases not matched to a gene. Germline values: CDR1 PRHDT, CDR2 FYEKMQ (reference sequence). The CDR3 contains 17 residues. The CDR3 DNA sequence: TGTGCCAGCAGCTTAAGAATGACAGGGGGGTCCAATGAAAAACTGTTTTTT. Residues: CASSLRMTGGSNEKLFF.

CDR3: CASSLGGAANTGELFF. The CDR3 nucleotides read TGCGCCAGCAGCTTGGGCGGGGCCGCGAACACCGGGGAGCTGTTTTTT. This chain joins TRBV5-1 and TRBJ2-2; a possible D gene is TRBD2 (6 bases). Germline CDR1 reads SGHRS; CDR2 reads YFSETQ. This CDR3 spans 16 amino acids. V lost 0 bases and J 0 bases, leaving 9 bases between the germline ends.

The chain is built from TRBV5-1 and TRBJ1-4; D ambiguous. Germline assignment: CDR1 SGHRS and CDR2 YFSETQ. The CDR3 loop spans 15 amino acids. The V end was cut by 0 bases, the J end by 3 bases, with 9 bases between. DNA for the CDR3: TGCGCCAGCAGCTTGGGACCGAAGTCTAATGAAAAACTGTTTTTT. This sequence encodes CASSLGPKSNEKLFF.

V gene TRBV7-2 combines with J gene TRBJ2-1, with 11 bases fitting TRBD2. The V and J ends lost 4 bases and 0 bases, in that order; junction bases with no gene match: 5. Per the germline V gene, CDR1 is SGHTA and CDR2 is FQGNSA. The CDR3 consists of 17 residues. CDR3 bases: TGTGCCAGCAGCTACCTAGCGGGGGGTAGCTCCTACAATGAGCAGTTCTTC. It translates to CASSYLAGGSSYNEQFF.

The V call is TRBV5-1, the J call TRBJ2-7; no clear D. There are 13 residues in the CDR3. V was trimmed by 0 bases and J by 5 bases, leaving 9 bases between them. The germline CDR1 and CDR2 sequences are SGHRS and YFSETQ. The CDR3 loop reads CASSLDNGNEQYF. In DNA form, the CDR3 reads TGCGCCAGCAGCTTGGACAATGGCAACGAGCAGTACTTC.

The chain links TRBV6-1 to TRBJ2-5; no clear D. V gave up 5 bases and J gave up 5 bases, with 6 bases separating them. CDR1 is MNHNS and CDR2 is SASEGT in the germline V gene. The CDR3 length is 11 residues. CDR3 bases: TGTGCCAGCAGTCAGGTTGAGACCCAGTACTTC. This translates into CASSQVETQYF.

The chain has TRBV5-1 and TRBJ2-1, with 9 bases fitting TRBD1. The CDR3 is 21 residues long. Losses at the gene ends were 1 base for V and 4 bases for J; bases not matched to a gene: 21. From germline, CDR1 is SGHRS and CDR2 YFSETQ. This CDR3 reads CASSLKGQGYFGGGDYNEQFF. The CDR3 DNA is TGCGCCAGCAGCTTGAAAGGACAGGGGTATTTTGGGGGAGGGGATTACAATGAGCAGTTCTTC.

This clone has a single count. Other nucleotide sequences from this sample produce the same CDR3. DNA for the CDR3: TGTGCCTGGAGTGTTCGAGGGGAGCAGTACTTC. It is translated as CAWSVRGEQYF. V is TRBV30 and J is TRBJ2-7; D perhaps matches TRBD2 (5 bases). V shed 0 bases and J shed 7 bases, with 7 bases lying between them. The CDR3 contains 11 residues. CDR1 and CDR2 (germline): GTSNPN, SVGIG (reference sequence).

V usage is TRBV11-2 and J usage is TRBJ1-2; weak D call: TRBD1 (5 bases). Germline V gene sequence: CDR1 SGHAT, CDR2 FQNNGV. This CDR3 has 18 residues. Trimming left V 1 base short and J 0 bases short, with 18 bases between. Here the CDR3 reads CASSLVRDLLGSNYGYTF. In DNA form, the CDR3 reads TGTGCCAGCAGCTTAGTCCGGGACCTCCTTGGGTCTAACTATGGCTACACCTTC. The entire variable domain, with the rest obtained from reference TRBV11-2 and TRBJ1-2, is as follows: EAGVAQSPRYKIIEKRQSVAFWCNPISGHATLYWYQQILGQGPKLLIQFQNNGVVDDSQLPKDRFSAERLKGVDSTLKIQPAKLEDSAVYLCASSLVRDLLGSNYGYTFGSGTRLTVV.